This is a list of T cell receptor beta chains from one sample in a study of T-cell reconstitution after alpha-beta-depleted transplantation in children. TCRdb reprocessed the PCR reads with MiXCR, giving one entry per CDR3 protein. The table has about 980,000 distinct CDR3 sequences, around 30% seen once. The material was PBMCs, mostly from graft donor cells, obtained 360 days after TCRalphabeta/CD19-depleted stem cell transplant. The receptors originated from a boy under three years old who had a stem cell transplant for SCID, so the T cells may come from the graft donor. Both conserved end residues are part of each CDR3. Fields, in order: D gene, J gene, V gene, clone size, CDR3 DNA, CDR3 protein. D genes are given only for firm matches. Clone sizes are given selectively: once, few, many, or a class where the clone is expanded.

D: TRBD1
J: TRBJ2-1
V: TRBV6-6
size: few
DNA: TGTGCCAGCACCCGGGACAGGGGGCGCGCGCAGTTCTTC
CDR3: CASTRDRGRAQFF

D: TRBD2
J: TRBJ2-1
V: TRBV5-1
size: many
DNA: TGCGCCAGCAGCTTGGCACCGGGACTAGCCTACAATGAGCAGTTCTTC
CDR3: CASSLAPGLAYNEQFF

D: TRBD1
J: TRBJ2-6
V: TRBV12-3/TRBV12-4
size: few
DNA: TGTGCCAGCAGTGGACAGGCGGTCTCTGGGGCCAACGTCCTGACTTTC
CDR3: CASSGQAVSGANVLTF

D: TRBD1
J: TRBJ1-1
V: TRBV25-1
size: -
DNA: TGTGCCAGCAGTGACGACAGGGCAACGCACACTGAAGCTTTCTTT
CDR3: CASSDDRATHTEAFF

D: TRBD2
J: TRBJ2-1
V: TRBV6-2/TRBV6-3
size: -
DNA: TGTGCCAGCAGTTACCCTGTATCTACTAGCGGGGGGGCCGATGAGCAGTTCTTC
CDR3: CASSYPVSTSGGADEQFF

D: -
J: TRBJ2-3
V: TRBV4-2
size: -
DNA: TGTGCCAGCAGCCAAAACGCAGGGGAGGGCACAGATACGCAGTATTTT
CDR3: CASSQNAGEGTDTQYF

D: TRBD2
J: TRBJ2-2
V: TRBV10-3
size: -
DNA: TGTGCCATTCGGGGGGCGAACACCGGGGAGCTGTTTTTT
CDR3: CAIRGANTGELFF

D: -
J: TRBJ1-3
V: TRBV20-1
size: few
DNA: TGCAGTGCTAGACCCCCGGCCTCTGGAAACACCATATATTTT
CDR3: CSARPPASGNTIYF

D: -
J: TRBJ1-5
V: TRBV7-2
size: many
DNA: TGTGCCAGCAGCTTAGTCCAGGGGAATCAGCCCCAGCATTTT
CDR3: CASSLVQGNQPQHF

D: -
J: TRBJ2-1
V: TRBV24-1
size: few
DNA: TGTGCCACCGGACTCAGGGGCAATGAGCAGTTCTTC
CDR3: CATGLRGNEQFF

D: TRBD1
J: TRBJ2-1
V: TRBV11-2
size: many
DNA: TGTGCCAGCAGCACCCGGGACAGGGGTTTCTTC
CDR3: CASSTRDRGFF